What follows are 4 T cell receptor beta chains derived from one specimen sequenced in a study of blood T cell repertoires in COVID-19. Only in-frame clones appear in the TCRdb table, and some are missing; sequencing was by immunoSEQ multiplex PCR. The table has some 99,000 clones, roughly 80% seen once; the top ten hold about 18%. Sequenced input: peripheral blood. These receptors were collected from a woman aged 55 to 70 with acute or convalescent COVID-19.

V gene TRBV29-1 combines with J gene TRBJ1-1, with unresolved D. Germline-derived CDR1 and CDR2 are SQVTM and ANQGSEA. The CDR3 covers 11 residues. The V gene lost 6 bases and the J gene lost 6 bases, with 11 bases spanning the gap. The CDR3 sequence is CSVKTGAEAFF. CDR3 coding DNA: TGCAGCGTCAAGACTGGCGCTGAAGCTTTCTTT.

The chain links TRBV23-1 to TRBJ1-1, with TRBD1 identical over 7 bases. TRBV23-1 is labeled an ORF, and its function is uncertain. This CDR3 region has 12 residues. With 7 bases clipped from V and 6 bases from J, the junction kept 5 bases outside the gene matches. CDR3 DNA sequence: TGCGCCAGCATGAAGGGGGCATCTGAAGCTTTCTTT. Encoded protein: CASMKGASEAFF.

The V and J genes are TRBV30 and TRBJ1-6; D is possibly TRBD1 (6 bases). This CDR3 is built from 13 residues. Germline V gives CDR1 GTSNPN, CDR2 SVGIG (reference sequence). V was cut by 3 bases and J by 10 bases, with 13 bases left in between. This CDR3 is CAWRGGRDSPLHF. Here the CDR3 DNA reads TGTGCCTGGAGAGGGGGACGAGACTCACCCCTCCACTTT.

The V gene is TRBV28, the J gene TRBJ2-1; D uncertain. CDR1 and CDR2 from the germline V gene are MDHEN and SYDVKM. The CDR3 covers 11 residues. The V and J ends lost 8 bases and 6 bases respectively, with 8 bases between them. The chain's CDR3 is CASHNPNEQFF. The CDR3 DNA follows: TGTGCCAGCCACAATCCCAATGAGCAGTTCTTC. The entire variable domain, with the rest obtained from reference TRBV28 and TRBJ2-1, is as follows: DVKVTQSSRYLVKRTGEKVFLECVQDMDHENMFWYRQDPGLGLRLIYFSYDVKMKEKGDIPEGYSVSREKKERFSLILESASTNQTSMYLCASHNPNEQFFGPGTRLTVL.